The next 2 T cell receptor beta chains were all read from a single sample in a study of response to subunit inactivated influenza vaccine. Via MiXCR, TCRdb re-called the RT-PCR reads, giving one row per CDR3 protein. The top ten clones hold 10% of a sample with under 950,000 distinct CDR3 sequences, over 20% of them seen once. This specimen consisted of PBMCs from blood, obtained 4 to 6 days after vaccination. Every receptor here comes from a man in his fifties or sixties who received an inactivated influenza vaccine.

This clonotype turned up a few times. The chain is built from TRBV18 and TRBJ2-7, with 7 positions matching TRBD1. Germline V gene sequence: CDR1 KGHSH, CDR2 LQKENI. CDR3 length equals 13 residues. With 8 bases clipped from V and 1 base from J, the junction kept 5 bases outside the gene matches. For the CDR3, the DNA is TGTGCCAGCCGGACAGGCGGGTCCTACGAGCAGTACTTC. This encodes CASRTGGSYEQYF.

This clonotype has a handful of counts. The chain has TRBV2 and TRBJ2-3, with 12 bases that match TRBD2. The CDR3 is 15 amino acids. The V gene's germline CDR1 is SNHLY and CDR2 FYNNEI. CDR3 coding DNA: TGTGCAAGAGGGCTAGCGGGAGGGCGTACAGATACGCAGTATTTT. Amino acid sequence: CARGLAGGRTDTQYF.